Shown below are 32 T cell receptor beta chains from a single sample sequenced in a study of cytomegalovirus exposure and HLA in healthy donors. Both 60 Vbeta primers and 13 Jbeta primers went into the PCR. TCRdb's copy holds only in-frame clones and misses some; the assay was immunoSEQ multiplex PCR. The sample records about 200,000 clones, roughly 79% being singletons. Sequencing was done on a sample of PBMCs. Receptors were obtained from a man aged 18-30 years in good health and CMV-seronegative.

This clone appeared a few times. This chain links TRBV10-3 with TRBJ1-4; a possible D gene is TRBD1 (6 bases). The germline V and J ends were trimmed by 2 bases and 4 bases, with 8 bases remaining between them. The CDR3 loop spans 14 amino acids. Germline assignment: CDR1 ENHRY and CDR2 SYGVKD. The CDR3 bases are TGTGCCATCAGTGAGAGAGGGGGTAATGAAAAACTGTTTTTT. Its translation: CAISERGGNEKLFF.

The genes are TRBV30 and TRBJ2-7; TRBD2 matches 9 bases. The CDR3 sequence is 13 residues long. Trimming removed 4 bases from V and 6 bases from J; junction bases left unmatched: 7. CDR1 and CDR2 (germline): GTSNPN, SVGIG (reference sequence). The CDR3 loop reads CAWTAGTSPEQYF. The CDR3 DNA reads TGTGCCTGGACAGCTGGGACTAGCCCCGAGCAGTACTTC.

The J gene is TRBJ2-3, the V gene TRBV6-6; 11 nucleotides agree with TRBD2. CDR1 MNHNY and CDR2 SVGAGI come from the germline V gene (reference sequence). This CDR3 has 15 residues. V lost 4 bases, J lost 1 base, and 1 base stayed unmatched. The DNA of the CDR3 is TGTGCCAGCAGTTTGACTAGCGGGGGCACAGATACGCAGTATTTT. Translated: CASSLTSGGTDTQYF.

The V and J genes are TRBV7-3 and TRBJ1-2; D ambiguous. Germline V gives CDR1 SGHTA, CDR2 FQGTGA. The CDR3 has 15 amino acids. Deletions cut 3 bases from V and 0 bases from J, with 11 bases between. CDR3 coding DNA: TGTGCCAGCAGCTTCCATGGCAGGACTAACTATGGCTACACCTTC. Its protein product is CASSFHGRTNYGYTF. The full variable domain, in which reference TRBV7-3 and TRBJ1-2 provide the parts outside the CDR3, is GAGVSQTPSNKVTEKGKYVELRCDPISGHTALYWYRQSLGQGPEFLIYFQGTGAADDSGLPNDRFFAVRPEGSVSTLKIQRTERGDSAVYLCASSFHGRTNYGYTFGSGTRLTVV.

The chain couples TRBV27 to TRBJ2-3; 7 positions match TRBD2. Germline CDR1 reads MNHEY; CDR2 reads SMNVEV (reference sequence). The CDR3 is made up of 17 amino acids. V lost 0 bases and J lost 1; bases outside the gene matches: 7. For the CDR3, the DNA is TGTGCCAGCAGTTTATCGATACCTAGCGGAGGCACAGATACGCAGTATTTT. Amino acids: CASSLSIPSGGTDTQYF.

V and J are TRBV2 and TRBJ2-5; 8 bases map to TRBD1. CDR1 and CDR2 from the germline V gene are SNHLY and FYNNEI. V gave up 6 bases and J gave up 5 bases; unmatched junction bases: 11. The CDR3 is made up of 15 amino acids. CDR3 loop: CASSPRQGKGETQYF. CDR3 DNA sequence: TGTGCCAGCAGCCCTAGACAGGGGAAGGGGGAGACCCAGTACTTC.

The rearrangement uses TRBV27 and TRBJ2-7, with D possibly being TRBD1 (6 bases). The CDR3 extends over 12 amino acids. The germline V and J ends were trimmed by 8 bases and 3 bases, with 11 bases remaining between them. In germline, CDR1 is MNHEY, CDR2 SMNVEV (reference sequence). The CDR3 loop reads CASRGQFYEQYF. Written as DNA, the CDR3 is TGTGCCAGCCGCGGACAGTTCTACGAGCAGTACTTC.

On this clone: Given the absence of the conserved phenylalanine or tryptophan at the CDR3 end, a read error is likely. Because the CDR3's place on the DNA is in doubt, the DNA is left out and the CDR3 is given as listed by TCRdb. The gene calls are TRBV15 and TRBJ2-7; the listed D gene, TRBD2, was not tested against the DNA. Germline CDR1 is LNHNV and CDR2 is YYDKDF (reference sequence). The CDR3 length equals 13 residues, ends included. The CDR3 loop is CATSRDSGRVGVL.

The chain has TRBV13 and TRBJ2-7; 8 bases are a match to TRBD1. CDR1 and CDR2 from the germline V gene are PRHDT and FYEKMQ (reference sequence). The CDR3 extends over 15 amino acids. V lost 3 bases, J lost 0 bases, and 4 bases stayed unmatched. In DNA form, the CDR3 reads TGTGCCAGCAGCTTTCGGGACAGGTTCTCCTACGAGCAGTACTTC. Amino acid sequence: CASSFRDRFSYEQYF.

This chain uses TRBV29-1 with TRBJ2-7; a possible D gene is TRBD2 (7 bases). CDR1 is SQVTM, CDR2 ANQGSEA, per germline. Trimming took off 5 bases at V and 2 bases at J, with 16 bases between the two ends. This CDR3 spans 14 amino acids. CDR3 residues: CSVRGGDTTYEQYF. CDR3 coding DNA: TGCAGCGTTAGGGGGGGGGACACTACCTACGAGCAGTACTTC.

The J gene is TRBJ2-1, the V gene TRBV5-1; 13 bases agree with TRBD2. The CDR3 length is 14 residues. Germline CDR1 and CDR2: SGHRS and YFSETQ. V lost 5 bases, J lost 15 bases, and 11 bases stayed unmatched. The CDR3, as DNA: TGCGCCAGCAGTTACGGACTAGCGGGAGAGGGAGGGTTCTTC. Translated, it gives CASSYGLAGEGGFF.

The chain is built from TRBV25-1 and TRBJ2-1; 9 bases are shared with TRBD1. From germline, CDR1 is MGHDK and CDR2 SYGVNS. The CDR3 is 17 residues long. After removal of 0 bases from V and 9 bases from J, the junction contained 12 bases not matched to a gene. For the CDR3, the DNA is TGTGCCAGCAGTGAATATTATTCGGGACAGGGTTTGCGTGAGCAGTTCTTC. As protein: CASSEYYSGQGLREQFF.

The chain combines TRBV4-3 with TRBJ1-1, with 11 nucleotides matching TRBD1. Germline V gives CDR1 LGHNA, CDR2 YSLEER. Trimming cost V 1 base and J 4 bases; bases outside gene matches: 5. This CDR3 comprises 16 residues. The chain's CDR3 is CASSQGQDRGLTEAFF. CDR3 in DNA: TGCGCCAGCAGCCAAGGGCAGGACAGGGGGCTCACTGAAGCTTTCTTT.

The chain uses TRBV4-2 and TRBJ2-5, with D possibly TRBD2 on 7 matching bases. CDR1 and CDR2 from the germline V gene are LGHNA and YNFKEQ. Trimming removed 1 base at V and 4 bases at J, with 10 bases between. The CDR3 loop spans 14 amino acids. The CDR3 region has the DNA TGTGCCAGCAGCCAAGCGGGGGGCGCAGAGACCCAGTACTTC. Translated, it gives CASSQAGGAETQYF.

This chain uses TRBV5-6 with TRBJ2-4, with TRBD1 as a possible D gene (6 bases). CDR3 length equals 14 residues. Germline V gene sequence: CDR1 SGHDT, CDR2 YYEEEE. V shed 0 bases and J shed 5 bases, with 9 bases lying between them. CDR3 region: CASSLAGVENIQYF. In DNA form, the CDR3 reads TGTGCCAGCAGCTTGGCAGGGGTGGAAAACATTCAGTACTTC.

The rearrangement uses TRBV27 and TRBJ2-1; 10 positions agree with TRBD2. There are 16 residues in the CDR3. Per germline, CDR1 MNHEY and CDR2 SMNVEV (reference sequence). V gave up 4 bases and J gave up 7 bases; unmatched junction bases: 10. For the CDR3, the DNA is TGTGCCAGCAGTTCCCAGCGGGAGGGCCGGTTGAATGAGCAGTTCTTC. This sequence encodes CASSSQREGRLNEQFF.

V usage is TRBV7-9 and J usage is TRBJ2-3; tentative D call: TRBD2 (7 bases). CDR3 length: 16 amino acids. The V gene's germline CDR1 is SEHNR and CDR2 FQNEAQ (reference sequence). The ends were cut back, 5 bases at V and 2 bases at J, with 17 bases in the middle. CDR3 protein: CASSGGAGELTDTQYF. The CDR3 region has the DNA TGTGCCAGCAGCGGGGGGGCGGGGGAACTCACAGATACGCAGTATTTT. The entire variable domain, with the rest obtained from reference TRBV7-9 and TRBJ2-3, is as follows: DTGVSQNPRHKITKRGQNVTFRCDPISEHNRLYWYRQTLGQGPEFLTYFQNEAQLEKSRLLSDRFSAERPKGSFSTLEIQRTEQGDSAMYLCASSGGAGELTDTQYFGPGTRLTVL.

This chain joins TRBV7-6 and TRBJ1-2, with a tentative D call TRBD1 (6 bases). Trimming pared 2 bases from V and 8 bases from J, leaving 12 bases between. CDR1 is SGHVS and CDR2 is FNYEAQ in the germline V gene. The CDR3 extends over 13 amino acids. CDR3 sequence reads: CASSLFSGEGYTF. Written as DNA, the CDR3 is TGTGCCAGCAGCTTATTTTCAGGGGAAGGCTACACCTTC. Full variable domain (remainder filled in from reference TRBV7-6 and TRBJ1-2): GAGVSQSPRYKVTKRGQDVALRCDPISGHVSLYWYRQALGQGPEFLTYFNYEAQQDKSGLPNDRFSAERPEGSISTLTIQRTEQRDSAMYRCASSLFSGEGYTFGSGTRLTVV.

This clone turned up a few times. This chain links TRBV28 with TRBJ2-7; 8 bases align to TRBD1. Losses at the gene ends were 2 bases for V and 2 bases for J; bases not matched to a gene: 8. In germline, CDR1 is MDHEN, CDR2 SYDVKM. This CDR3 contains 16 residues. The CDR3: CASSLLGQGSTYEQYF. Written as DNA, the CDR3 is TGTGCCAGCAGTTTACTAGGACAGGGTTCAACCTACGAGCAGTACTTC.

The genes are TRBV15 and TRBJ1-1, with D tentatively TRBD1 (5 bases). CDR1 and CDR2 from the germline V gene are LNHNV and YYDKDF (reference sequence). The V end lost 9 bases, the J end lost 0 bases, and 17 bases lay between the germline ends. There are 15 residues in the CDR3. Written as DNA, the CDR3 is TGTGCCACTCGGGGGGAACGGAAGATGAACACTGAAGCTTTCTTT. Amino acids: CATRGERKMNTEAFF. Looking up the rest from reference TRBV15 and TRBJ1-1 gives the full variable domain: DAMVIQNPRYQVTQFGKPVTLSCSQTLNHNVMYWYQQKSSQAPKLLFHYYDKDFNNEADTPDNFQSRRPNTSFCFLDIRSPGLGDTAMYLCATRGERKMNTEAFFGQGTRLTVV.

CDR3 DNA: TGTGCCAGCAGCCCCGTCAGGGATAACACCGGGGAGCTGTTTTTT. Translated: CASSPVRDNTGELFF. The chain has TRBV4-2 and TRBJ2-2; D might be TRBD1 (5 bases). This CDR3 has 15 amino acids. The germline gives CDR1 LGHNA, CDR2 YNFKEQ. Trimming took 4 bases from V and 2 from J, leaving 11 bases between them.

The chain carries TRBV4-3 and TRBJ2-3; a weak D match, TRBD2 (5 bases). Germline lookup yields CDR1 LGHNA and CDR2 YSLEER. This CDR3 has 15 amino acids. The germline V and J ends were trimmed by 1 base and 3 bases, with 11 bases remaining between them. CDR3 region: CASSQAGLGTDTQYF. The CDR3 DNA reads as TGCGCCAGCAGCCAAGCGGGGTTGGGGACAGATACGCAGTATTTT.

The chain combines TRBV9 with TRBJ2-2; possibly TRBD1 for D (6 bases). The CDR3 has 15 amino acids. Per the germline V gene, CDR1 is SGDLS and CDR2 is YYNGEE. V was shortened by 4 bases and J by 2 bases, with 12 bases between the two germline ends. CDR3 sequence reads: CASSTRTDNTGELFF. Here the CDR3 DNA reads TGTGCCAGCAGCACCAGGACAGATAACACCGGGGAGCTGTTTTTT. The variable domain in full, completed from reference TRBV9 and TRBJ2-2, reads DSGVTQTPKHLITATGQRVTLRCSPRSGDLSVYWYQQSLDQGLQFLIQYYNGEERAKGNILERFSAQQFPDLHSELNLSSLELGDSALYFCASSTRTDNTGELFFGEGSRLTVL.

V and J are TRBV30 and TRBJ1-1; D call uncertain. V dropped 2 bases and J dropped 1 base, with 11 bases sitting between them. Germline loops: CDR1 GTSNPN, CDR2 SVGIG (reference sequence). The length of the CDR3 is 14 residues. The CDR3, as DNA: TGTGCCTGGAGTCCCGGGGTTCAGAACACTGAAGCTTTCTTT. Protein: CAWSPGVQNTEAFF.

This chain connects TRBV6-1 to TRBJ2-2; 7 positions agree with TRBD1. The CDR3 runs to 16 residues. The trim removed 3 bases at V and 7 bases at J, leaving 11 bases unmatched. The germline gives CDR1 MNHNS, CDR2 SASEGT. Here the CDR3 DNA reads TGTGCCAGCAGTGAGCCGCAGGGGGAAATGGGCGGGGAGCTGTTTTTT. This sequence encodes CASSEPQGEMGGELFF.

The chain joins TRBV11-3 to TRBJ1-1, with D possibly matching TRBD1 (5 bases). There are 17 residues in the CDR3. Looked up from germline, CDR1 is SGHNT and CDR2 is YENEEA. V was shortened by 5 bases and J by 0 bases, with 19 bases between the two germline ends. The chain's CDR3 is CASSPRVSETVNTEAFF. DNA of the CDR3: TGTGCCAGCAGCCCAAGGGTTTCCGAGACAGTGAACACTGAAGCTTTCTTT.

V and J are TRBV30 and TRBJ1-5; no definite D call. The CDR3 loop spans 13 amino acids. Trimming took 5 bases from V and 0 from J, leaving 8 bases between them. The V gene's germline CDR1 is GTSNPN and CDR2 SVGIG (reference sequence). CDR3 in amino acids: CAWSSGSNQPQHF. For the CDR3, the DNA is TGTGCCTGGTCGTCCGGTAGCAATCAGCCCCAGCATTTT. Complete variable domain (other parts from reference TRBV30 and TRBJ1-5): SQTIHQWPATLVQPVGSPLSLECTVEGTSNPNLYWYRQAAGRGLQLLFYSVGIGQISSEVPQNLSASRPQDRQFILSSKKLLLSDSGFYLCAWSSGSNQPQHFGDGTRLSIL.

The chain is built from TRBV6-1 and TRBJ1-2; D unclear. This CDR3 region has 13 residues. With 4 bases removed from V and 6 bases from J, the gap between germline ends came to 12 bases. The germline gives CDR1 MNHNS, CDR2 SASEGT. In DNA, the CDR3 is TGTGCCAGCAGTGCCGGTTGGGGAGATGGCTACACCTTC. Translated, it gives CASSAGWGDGYTF.

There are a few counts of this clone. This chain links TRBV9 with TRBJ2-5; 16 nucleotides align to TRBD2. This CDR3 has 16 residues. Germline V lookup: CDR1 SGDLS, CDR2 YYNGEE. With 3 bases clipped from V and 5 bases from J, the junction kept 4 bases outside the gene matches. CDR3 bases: TGTGCCAGCAGCGAAGAGGGACTAGCGGGAGGGGAGACCCAGTACTTC. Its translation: CASSEEGLAGGETQYF.

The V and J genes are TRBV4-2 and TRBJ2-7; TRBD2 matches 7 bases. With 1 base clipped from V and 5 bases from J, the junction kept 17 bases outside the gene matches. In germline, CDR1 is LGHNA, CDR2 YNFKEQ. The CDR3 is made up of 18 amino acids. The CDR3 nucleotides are TGTGCCAGCAGCCAAGGCCCCTGGGGAGCGGGAACCCCCCACGAGCAGTACTTC. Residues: CASSQGPWGAGTPHEQYF.

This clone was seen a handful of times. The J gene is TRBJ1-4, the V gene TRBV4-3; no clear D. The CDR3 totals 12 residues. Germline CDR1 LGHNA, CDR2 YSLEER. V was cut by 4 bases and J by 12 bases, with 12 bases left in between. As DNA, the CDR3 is TGCGCCAGCAGCCGCGGCAGAGGAGAACTGTTTTTT. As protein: CASSRGRGELFF.

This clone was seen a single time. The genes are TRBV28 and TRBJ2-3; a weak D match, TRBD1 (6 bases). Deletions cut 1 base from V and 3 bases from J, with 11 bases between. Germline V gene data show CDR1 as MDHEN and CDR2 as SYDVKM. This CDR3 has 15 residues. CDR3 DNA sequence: TGTGCCAGCAGTTTATCCGGACAGAGTACAGATACGCAGTATTTT. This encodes CASSLSGQSTDTQYF.